Listed below are T cell receptor beta chains from one sample, sequenced in a study of identical twins. TCRdb fed the 5' RACE reads into MiXCR, producing one record per CDR3 protein. This sample has 500,000 to 550,000 distinct CDR3 sequences, with 20% to 25% found just once. This sample was also put to use in a study of yellow fever vaccine responses in identical twins.

Sequenced material: CD4+ T cells sorted from blood. These receptors all come from a woman between 18 and 29 years old in good health. Each CDR3 is given with its conserved first and last residue. Each record gives: CDR3 protein, CDR3 length, V gene, J gene, clone size. Size is omitted from some rows. Given values are once, few, many or a class for expanded clones.

CDR3aa: CASRPPQVRDYGYTF
len: 15
v_gene: TRBV6-1
j_gene: TRBJ1-2
abundance: NA

CDR3aa: CSARMGGLSTDTQYF
len: 15
v_gene: TRBV20-1
j_gene: TRBJ2-3
abundance: NA

CDR3aa: CAISEGLAGVDEQFF
len: 15
v_gene: TRBV10-3
j_gene: TRBJ2-1
abundance: NA

CDR3aa: CASSTHLGTDTQYF
len: 14
v_gene: TRBV11-3
j_gene: TRBJ2-3
abundance: NA

CDR3aa: CSATGTSGFSTDTQYF
len: 16
v_gene: TRBV20-1
j_gene: TRBJ2-3
abundance: NA

CDR3aa: CASKRLASTDTQYF
len: 14
v_gene: TRBV19
j_gene: TRBJ2-3
abundance: NA

CDR3aa: CAIGEDRPFGANVLTF
len: 16
v_gene: TRBV10-3
j_gene: TRBJ2-6
abundance: NA

CDR3aa: CASSLSGLGGELFF
len: 14
v_gene: TRBV12-3/TRBV12-4
j_gene: TRBJ2-2
abundance: many

CDR3aa: CASKRDATNEKLFF
len: 14
v_gene: TRBV6-1
j_gene: TRBJ1-4
abundance: few

CDR3aa: CATSAGGPTDTQYF
len: 14
v_gene: TRBV24-1
j_gene: TRBJ2-3
abundance: few

CDR3aa: CATSVGIVGIGGDQPQHF
len: 18
v_gene: TRBV24-1
j_gene: TRBJ1-5
abundance: NA

CDR3aa: CASSGSSGSYNEQFF
len: 15
v_gene: TRBV5-1
j_gene: TRBJ2-1
abundance: NA

CDR3aa: CASSLALGGGAGNEQFF
len: 17
v_gene: TRBV5-1
j_gene: TRBJ2-1
abundance: NA

CDR3aa: CASSQQGPNTGELFF
len: 15
v_gene: TRBV5-1
j_gene: TRBJ2-2
abundance: few

CDR3aa: CASSTGDRIGTEAFF
len: 15
v_gene: TRBV5-5
j_gene: TRBJ1-1
abundance: NA

CDR3aa: CASSDGTGVWAEQYF
len: 15
v_gene: TRBV25-1
j_gene: TRBJ2-7
abundance: NA

CDR3aa: CSARDSAVSGYTF
len: 13
v_gene: TRBV20-1
j_gene: TRBJ1-2
abundance: NA

CDR3aa: CASSSYSDTQYF
len: 12
v_gene: TRBV2
j_gene: TRBJ2-3
abundance: NA

CDR3aa: CSASGSGETQYF
len: 12
v_gene: TRBV20-1
j_gene: TRBJ2-5
abundance: few

CDR3aa: CASSGFTSINEQFF
len: 14
v_gene: TRBV2
j_gene: TRBJ2-1
abundance: few

CDR3aa: CASSLGTGSHTEAFF
len: 15
v_gene: TRBV5-1
j_gene: TRBJ1-1
abundance: few

CDR3aa: CAWRTYEQYF
len: 10
v_gene: TRBV21-1
j_gene: TRBJ2-7
abundance: NA

CDR3aa: CASSQGQANIQYF
len: 13
v_gene: TRBV3-1
j_gene: TRBJ2-4
abundance: NA

CDR3aa: CASSSDWGSYNEQFF
len: 15
v_gene: TRBV7-2
j_gene: TRBJ2-1
abundance: few

CDR3aa: CASSLLSGNNNEQFF
len: 15
v_gene: TRBV12-3/TRBV12-4
j_gene: TRBJ2-1
abundance: few

CDR3aa: CASSPAATPNSPLHF
len: 15
v_gene: TRBV5-1
j_gene: TRBJ1-6
abundance: few

CDR3aa: CASSLAGVGTDTQYF
len: 15
v_gene: TRBV28
j_gene: TRBJ2-3
abundance: many

CDR3aa: CASSYAKGYWFTGELFF
len: 17
v_gene: TRBV6-2/TRBV6-3
j_gene: TRBJ2-2
abundance: NA

CDR3aa: CSAMLAGAGEQFF
len: 13
v_gene: TRBV20-1
j_gene: TRBJ2-1
abundance: few

CDR3aa: CASSAVQGLRNTIYF
len: 15
v_gene: TRBV9
j_gene: TRBJ1-3
abundance: NA

CDR3aa: CASSSGGSTDTQYF
len: 14
v_gene: TRBV7-9
j_gene: TRBJ2-3
abundance: many

CDR3aa: CASTGQVTSPLHF
len: 13
v_gene: TRBV25-1
j_gene: TRBJ1-6
abundance: few

CDR3aa: CATSAGPRAGNQPQHF
len: 16
v_gene: TRBV24-1
j_gene: TRBJ1-5
abundance: NA

CDR3aa: CASSLGSGMSYEQYF
len: 15
v_gene: TRBV7-6
j_gene: TRBJ2-7
abundance: few

CDR3aa: CASSLSGTGPSVTF
len: 14
v_gene: TRBV28
j_gene: TRBJ1-2
abundance: few

CDR3aa: CASSPLGSGISYQETQYF
len: 18
v_gene: TRBV28
j_gene: TRBJ2-5
abundance: few